The rows below give T cell receptor beta chains drawn from one sample of a study of blood T cell repertoires in COVID-19. Libraries were prepared by immunoSEQ multiplex PCR; TCRdb keeps only in-frame clonotypes and omits some of them. The sample contains about 410,000 clones, roughly 88% of which appear only once. The material sequenced was PBMCs or T cells enriched from blood (not recorded which). The receptors originated from a man aged 18 to 30 who had recovered from COVID-19. The CDR3 runs from the conserved cysteine through the conserved F or W. The D gene is left open where the match is weak. Some rows mark clone size as missing; the rest say once, few, many or name a class of expanded clone.

CASGGMNTEAFF,TGTGCCTCCGGAGGAATGAACACTGAAGCTTTCTTT,TRBJ1-1,.,TRBV30,.
CAWSVRRDTGNTIYF,TGTGCCTGGAGTGTACGCAGGGACACTGGAAACACCATATATTTT,TRBJ1-3,.,TRBV30,.
CASSQALATVVNTEAFF,TGTGCCAGCAGCCAAGCCCTCGCGACAGTAGTTAACACTGAAGCTTTCTTT,TRBJ1-1,.,TRBV14,.
CASSDRTGANYGYTF,TGTGCCAGCAGCGACCGGACAGGGGCTAACTATGGCTACACCTTC,TRBJ1-2,TRBD1,TRBV5-6,.
CASHSSRQETQYF,TGTGCCAGCCACAGCTCCCGACAAGAGACCCAGTACTTC,TRBJ2-5,.,TRBV2,.
CASSATGGSYFYSNQPQHF,TGTGCCAGTAGTGCGACAGGGGGCTCATATTTCTATAGCAATCAGCCCCAGCATTTT,TRBJ1-5,TRBD1,TRBV19,.
CASSQGLAGPPPNNEQFF,TGCGCCAGCAGCCAAGGTCTAGCGGGACCTCCCCCTAACAATGAGCAGTTCTTC,TRBJ2-1,TRBD2,TRBV4-1,.
CASSFIPVYNQPQHF,TGTGCCAGCAGTTTCATCCCCGTCTATAACCAGCCCCAGCATTTT,TRBJ1-5,.,TRBV27,.
CARKTGGHNYGYTF,TGTGCCAGGAAGACAGGGGGCCATAACTATGGCTACACCTTC,TRBJ1-2,TRBD1,TRBV19,.
CASGLGGTYYNEQFF,TGTGCTAGTGGTTTGGGGGGGACATACTACAATGAGCAGTTCTTC,TRBJ2-1,.,TRBV12-5,.
CASSGPGTGDYNEQFF,TGTGCCAGCAGCGGCCCCGGGACAGGGGACTACAATGAGCAGTTCTTC,TRBJ2-1,TRBD1,TRBV9,.
CASSEVRVNTEAFF,TGCGCCAGCAGTGAAGTCAGGGTGAACACTGAAGCTTTCTTT,TRBJ1-1,.,TRBV10-2,.
CASSLTGQGLGEAFF,TGCGCCAGCAGCTTGACTGGACAGGGTTTGGGTGAAGCTTTCTTT,TRBJ1-1,TRBD1,TRBV5-1,.
CASSQVHSNQPQHF,TGCGCCAGCAGCCAAGTACATAGCAATCAGCCCCAGCATTTT,TRBJ1-5,.,TRBV4-1,few
CASTGGYEQYF,TGTGCCAGCACCGGGGGCTACGAGCAGTACTTC,TRBJ2-7,.,TRBV6-5,.
CSGNRGMNTEAFF,TGCAGCGGTAACAGGGGGATGAACACTGAAGCTTTCTTT,TRBJ1-1,TRBD1,TRBV29-1,.
CATGQTYEQYF,TGTGCCACCGGACAGACCTACGAGCAGTACTTC,TRBJ2-7,.,TRBV10-3,.
CASAPGQGSPLHF,TGCGCCAGCGCCCCAGGCCAGGGTTCACCCCTCCACTTT,TRBJ1-6,.,TRBV4-1,.
CASSPPGGYGNEQFF,TGTGCCAGCAGCCCACCCGGGGGATACGGCAATGAGCAGTTCTTC,TRBJ2-1,.,TRBV11-2,.
CASSKVAGGNYGYTF,TGTGCCAGTAGTAAGGTTGCCGGGGGAAACTATGGCTACACCTTC,TRBJ1-2,.,TRBV19,.
CASSFGAGGNTEAFF,TGTGCCAGCAGCTTCGGCGCAGGGGGGAACACTGAAGCTTTCTTT,TRBJ1-1,TRBD1,TRBV7-9,.
CASSFGGGADSPLHF,.,TRBJ1-6,.,TRBV12-1,.
CASSAGPSQETQYF,TGTGCCAGCTCAGCGGGACCGAGCCAAGAGACCCAGTACTTC,TRBJ2-5,.,TRBV18,.
CASSPGTGTTIYF,TGTGCCAGCAGCCCCGGGACAGGGACTACCATATATTTT,TRBJ1-3,TRBD1,TRBV6-5,.
CASSVGQGFYGYTF,TGTGCCAGCAGCGTCGGACAGGGATTCTATGGCTACACCTTC,TRBJ1-2,TRBD1,TRBV7-9,.